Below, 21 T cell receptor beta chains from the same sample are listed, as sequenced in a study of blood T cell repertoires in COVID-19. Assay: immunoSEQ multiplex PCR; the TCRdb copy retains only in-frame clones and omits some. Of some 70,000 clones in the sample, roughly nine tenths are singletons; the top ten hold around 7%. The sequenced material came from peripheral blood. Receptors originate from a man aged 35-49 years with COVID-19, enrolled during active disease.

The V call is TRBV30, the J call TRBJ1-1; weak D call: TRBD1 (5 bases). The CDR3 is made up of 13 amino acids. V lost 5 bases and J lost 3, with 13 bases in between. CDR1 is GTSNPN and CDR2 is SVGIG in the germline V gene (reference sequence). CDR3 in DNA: TGTGCCTGGTCCCGGGAGGGGTACACTGAAGCTTTCTTT. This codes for CAWSREGYTEAFF.

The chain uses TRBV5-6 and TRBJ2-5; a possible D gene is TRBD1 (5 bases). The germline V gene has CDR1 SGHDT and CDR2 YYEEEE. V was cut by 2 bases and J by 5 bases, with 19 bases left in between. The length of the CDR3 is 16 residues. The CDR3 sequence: CASSLGPQRGMETQYF. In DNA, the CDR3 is TGTGCCAGCAGCTTAGGACCGCAAAGGGGTATGGAGACCCAGTACTTC.

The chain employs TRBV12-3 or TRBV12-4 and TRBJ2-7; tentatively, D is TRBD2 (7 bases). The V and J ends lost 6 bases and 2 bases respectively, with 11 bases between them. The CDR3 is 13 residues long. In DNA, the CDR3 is TGTGCCAGCAGCCAGGGGAGGGCCTACGAGCAGTACTTC. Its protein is CASSQGRAYEQYF.

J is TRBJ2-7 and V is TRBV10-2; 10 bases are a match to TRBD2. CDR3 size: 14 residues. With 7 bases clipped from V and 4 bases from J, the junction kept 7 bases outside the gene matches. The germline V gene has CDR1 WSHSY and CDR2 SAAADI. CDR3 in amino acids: CASMLAGGLYEQYF. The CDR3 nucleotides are TGCGCCAGCATGTTAGCGGGGGGACTATACGAGCAGTACTTC.

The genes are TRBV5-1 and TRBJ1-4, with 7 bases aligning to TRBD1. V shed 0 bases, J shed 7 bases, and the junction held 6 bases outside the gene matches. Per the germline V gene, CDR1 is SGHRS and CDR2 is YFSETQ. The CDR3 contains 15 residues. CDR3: CASSLGQGRSEKLFF. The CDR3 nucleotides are TGCGCCAGCAGCTTGGGACAGGGCCGAAGTGAAAAACTGTTTTTT.

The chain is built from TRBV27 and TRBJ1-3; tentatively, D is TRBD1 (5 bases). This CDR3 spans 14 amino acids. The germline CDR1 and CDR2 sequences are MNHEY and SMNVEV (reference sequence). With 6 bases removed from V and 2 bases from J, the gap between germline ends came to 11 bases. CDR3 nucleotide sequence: TGTGCCAGCAGCACAGCGGGGGCTGGAAACACCATATATTTT. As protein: CASSTAGAGNTIYF.

The CDR3 DNA reads TGTGCCAGCAGCAAAGTCCGACTCCAGGGGGCGGAAGGCTACACCTTC. Protein: CASSKVRLQGAEGYTF. V and J are TRBV21-1 and TRBJ1-2; the DNA was not compared with TRBD1, the D call given in the table. TRBV21-1 is a listed pseudogene. The CDR3 runs 16 residues.

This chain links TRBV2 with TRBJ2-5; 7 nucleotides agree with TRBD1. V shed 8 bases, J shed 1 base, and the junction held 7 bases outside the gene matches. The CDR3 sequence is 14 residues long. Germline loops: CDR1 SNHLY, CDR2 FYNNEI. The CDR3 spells CASDPGQFQETQYF. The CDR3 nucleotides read TGTGCCAGCGATCCGGGACAGTTCCAAGAGACCCAGTACTTC.

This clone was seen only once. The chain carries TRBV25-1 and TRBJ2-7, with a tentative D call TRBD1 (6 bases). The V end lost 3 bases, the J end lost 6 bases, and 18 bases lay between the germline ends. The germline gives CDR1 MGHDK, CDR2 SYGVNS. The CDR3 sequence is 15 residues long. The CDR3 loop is CASSDLGRGLGEQYF. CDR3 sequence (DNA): TGTGCCAGCAGTGATTTGGGAAGGGGGTTGGGCGAGCAGTACTTC.

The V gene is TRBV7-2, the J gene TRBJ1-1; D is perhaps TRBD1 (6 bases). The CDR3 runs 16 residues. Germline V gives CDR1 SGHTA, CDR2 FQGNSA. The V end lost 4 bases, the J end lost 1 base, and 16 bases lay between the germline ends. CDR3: CASSSSRRGRNTEAFF. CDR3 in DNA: TGTGCCAGCAGCTCCTCGAGGCGGGGGCGGAACACTGAAGCTTTCTTT.

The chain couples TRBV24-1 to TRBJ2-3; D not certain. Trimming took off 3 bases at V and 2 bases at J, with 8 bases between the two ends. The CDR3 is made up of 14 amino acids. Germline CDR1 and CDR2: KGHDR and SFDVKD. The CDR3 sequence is CATSDPRFTDTQYF. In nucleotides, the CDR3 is TGTGCCACCAGTGATCCCAGGTTCACAGATACGCAGTATTTT.

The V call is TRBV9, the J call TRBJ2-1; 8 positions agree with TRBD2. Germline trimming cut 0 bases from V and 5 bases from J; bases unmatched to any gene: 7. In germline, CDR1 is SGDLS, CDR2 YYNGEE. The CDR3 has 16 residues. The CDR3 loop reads CASSVDAGGWDNEQFF. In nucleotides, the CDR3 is TGTGCCAGCAGCGTAGATGCGGGGGGCTGGGACAATGAGCAGTTCTTC. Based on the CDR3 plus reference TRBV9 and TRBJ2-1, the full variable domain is DSGVTQTPKHLITATGQRVTLRCSPRSGDLSVYWYQQSLDQGLQFLIQYYNGEERAKGNILERFSAQQFPDLHSELNLSSLELGDSALYFCASSVDAGGWDNEQFFGPGTRLTVL.

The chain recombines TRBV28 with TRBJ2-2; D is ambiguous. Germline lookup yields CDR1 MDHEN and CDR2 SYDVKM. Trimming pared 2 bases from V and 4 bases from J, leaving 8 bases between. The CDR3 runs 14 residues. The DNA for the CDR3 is TGTGCCAGCAGTTTACAGGATCTCACCGGGGAGCTGTTTTTT. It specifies CASSLQDLTGELFF.

The CDR3: CASSRGTATYNEQFF. The DNA for the CDR3 is TGCGCCAGCAGCCGCGGGACGGCTACCTACAATGAGCAGTTCTTC. V and J are TRBV5-1 and TRBJ2-1, with D perhaps TRBD2 (6 bases). The ends were cut back, 4 bases at V and 2 bases at J, with 13 bases in the middle. Germline CDR1 reads SGHRS; CDR2 reads YFSETQ. The CDR3 covers 15 residues.

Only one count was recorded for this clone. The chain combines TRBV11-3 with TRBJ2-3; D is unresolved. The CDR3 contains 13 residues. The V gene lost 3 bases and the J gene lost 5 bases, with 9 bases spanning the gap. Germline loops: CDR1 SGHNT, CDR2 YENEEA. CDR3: CASSFGAEDTQYF. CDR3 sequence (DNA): TGTGCCAGCAGCTTCGGAGCTGAAGATACGCAGTATTTT.

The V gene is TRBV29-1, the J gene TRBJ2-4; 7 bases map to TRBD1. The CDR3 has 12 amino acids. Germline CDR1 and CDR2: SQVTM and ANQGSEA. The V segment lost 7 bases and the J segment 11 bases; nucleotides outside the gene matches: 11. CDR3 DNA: TGCAGCGCTGTACCGGGACAGTCCCTTCAGTACTTC. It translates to CSAVPGQSLQYF.

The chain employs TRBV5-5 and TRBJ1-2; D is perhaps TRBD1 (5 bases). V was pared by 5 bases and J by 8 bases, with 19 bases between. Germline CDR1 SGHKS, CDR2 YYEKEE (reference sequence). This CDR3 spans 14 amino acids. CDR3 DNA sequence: TGTGCCAGCAGTCGTACCGGGACTCTTCTCGGCTACACCTTC. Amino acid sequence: CASSRTGTLLGYTF.

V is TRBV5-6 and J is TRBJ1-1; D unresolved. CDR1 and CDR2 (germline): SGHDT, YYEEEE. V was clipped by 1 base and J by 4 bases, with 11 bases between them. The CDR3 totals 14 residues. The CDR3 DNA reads TGTGCCAGCAGCTTGAGAGCGGACGGCACTGAAGCTTTCTTT. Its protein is CASSLRADGTEAFF.

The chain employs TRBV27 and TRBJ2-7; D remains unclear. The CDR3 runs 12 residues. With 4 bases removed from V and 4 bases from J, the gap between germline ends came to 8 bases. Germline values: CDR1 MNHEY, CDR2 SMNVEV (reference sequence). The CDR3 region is CASSSSGYEQYF. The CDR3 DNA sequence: TGTGCCAGCAGTTCCTCCGGTTACGAGCAGTACTTC.

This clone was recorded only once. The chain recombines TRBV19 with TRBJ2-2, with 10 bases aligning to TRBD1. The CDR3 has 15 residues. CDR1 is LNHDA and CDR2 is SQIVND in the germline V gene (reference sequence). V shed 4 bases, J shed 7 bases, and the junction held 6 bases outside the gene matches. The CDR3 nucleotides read TGTGCCAGTAGTAGACCGGGACAGGGGATCGGGGAGCTGTTTTTT. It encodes CASSRPGQGIGELFF.

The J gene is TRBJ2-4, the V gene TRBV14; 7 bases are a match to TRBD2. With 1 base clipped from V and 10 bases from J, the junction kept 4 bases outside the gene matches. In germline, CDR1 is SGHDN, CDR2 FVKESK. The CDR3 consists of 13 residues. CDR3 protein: CASSQVGGSIQYF. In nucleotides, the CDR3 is TGTGCCAGCAGCCAAGTGGGGGGGTCAATTCAGTACTTC. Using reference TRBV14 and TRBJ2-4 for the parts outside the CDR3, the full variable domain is EAGVTQFPSHSVIEKGQTVTLRCDPISGHDNLYWYRRVMGKEIKFLLHFVKESKQDESGMPNNRFLAERTGGTYSTLKVQPAELEDSGVYFCASSQVGGSIQYFGAGTRLSVL.